This T cell receptor beta chain was sequenced in a study of long-term antiretroviral therapy in people with HIV. The study, taken as a whole, reports: In HIV, the repertoires covered a tighter span of CDR3 lengths than in controls.

An immunoSEQ assay, version v3.0, was performed at survey level. Sequencing used immunoSEQ multiplex PCR; TCRdb keeps in-frame clones, though not all of them. Of tens of thousands of clones listed, about 83% are singletons. To note about this clone: Its antigen is not identified.

From germline, CDR1 is LNHDA and CDR2 SQIVND (reference sequence). This CDR3 region has 14 residues. The germline V and J ends were trimmed by 5 bases and 1 base, with 11 bases remaining between them. V gene TRBV19 combines with J gene TRBJ1-1; D is possibly TRBD1 (6 bases). This receptor was identified in a man between 18 and 35 years old with HIV. Sequences were derived from unsorted PBMCs, sampled 0.4 years before starting antiretroviral therapy. CDR3 region: CASSLGGPNTEAFF. In DNA form, the CDR3 reads TGTGCCAGTAGTTTAGGGGGGCCGAACACTGAAGCTTTCTTT.